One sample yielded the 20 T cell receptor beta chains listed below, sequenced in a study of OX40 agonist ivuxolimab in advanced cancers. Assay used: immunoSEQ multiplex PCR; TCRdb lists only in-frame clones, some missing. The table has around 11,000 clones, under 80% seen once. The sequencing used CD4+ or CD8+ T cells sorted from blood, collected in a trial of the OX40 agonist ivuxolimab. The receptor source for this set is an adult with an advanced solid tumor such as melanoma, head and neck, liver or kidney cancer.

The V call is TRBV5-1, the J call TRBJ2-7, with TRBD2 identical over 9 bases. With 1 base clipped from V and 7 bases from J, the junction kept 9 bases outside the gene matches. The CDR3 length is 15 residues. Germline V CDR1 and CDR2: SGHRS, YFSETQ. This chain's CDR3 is CASSLSTAGGYEQYF. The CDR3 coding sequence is TGCGCCAGCAGCTTGAGTACAGCGGGAGGTTATGAGCAGTACTTC.

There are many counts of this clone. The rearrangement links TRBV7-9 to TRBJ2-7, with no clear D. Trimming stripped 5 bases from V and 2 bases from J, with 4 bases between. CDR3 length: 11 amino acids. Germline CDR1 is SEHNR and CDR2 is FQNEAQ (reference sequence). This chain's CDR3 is CASSRTYEQYF. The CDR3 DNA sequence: TGTGCCAGCAGCCGGACCTACGAGCAGTACTTC.

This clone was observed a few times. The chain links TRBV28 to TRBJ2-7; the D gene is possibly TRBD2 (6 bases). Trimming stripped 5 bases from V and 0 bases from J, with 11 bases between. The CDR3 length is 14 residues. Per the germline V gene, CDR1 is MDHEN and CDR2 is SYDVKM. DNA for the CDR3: TGTGCCAGCAGTGGGGACTCGAGCTCCTACGAGCAGTACTTC. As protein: CASSGDSSSYEQYF.

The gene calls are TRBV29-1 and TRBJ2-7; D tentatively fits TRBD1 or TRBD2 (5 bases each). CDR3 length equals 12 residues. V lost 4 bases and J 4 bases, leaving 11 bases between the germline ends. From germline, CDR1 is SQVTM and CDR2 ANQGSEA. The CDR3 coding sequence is TGCAGCGTTGGGGACCCGAATTACGAGCAGTACTTC. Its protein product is CSVGDPNYEQYF.

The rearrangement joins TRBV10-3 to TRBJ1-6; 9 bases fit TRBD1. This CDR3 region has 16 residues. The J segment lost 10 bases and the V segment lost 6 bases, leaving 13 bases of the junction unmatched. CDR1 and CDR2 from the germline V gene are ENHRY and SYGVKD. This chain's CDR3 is CAISDPGQGKESPLHF. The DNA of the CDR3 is TGTGCCATCAGCGATCCGGGACAGGGTAAAGAATCACCCCTCCACTTT.

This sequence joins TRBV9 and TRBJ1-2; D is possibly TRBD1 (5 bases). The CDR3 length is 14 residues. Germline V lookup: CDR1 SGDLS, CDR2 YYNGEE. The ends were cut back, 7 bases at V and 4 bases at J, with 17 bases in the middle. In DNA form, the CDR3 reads TGTGCCAGCGGGGCCCCGGCGGGGACCTATGGCTACACCTTC. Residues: CASGAPAGTYGYTF.

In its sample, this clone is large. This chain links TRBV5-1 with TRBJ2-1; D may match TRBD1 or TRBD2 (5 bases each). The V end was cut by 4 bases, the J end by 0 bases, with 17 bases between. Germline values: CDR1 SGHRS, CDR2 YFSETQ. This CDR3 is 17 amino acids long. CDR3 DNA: TGCGCCAGCAGCCAGTTCCGGGACCAGAGCTCCTACAATGAGCAGTTCTTC. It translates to CASSQFRDQSSYNEQFF.

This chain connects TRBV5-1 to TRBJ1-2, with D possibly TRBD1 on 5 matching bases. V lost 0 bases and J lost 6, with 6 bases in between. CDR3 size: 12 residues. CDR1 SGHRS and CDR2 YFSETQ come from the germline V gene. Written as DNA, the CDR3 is TGCGCCAGCAGCTTGGGGGGGAATGGCTACACCTTC. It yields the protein CASSLGGNGYTF.

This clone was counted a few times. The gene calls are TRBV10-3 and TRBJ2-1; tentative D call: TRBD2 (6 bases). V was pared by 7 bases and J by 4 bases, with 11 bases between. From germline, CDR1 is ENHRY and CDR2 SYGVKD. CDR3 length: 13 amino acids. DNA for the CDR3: TGTGCCATCACCCGGGAGTCTTACAATGAGCAGTTCTTC. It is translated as CAITRESYNEQFF.

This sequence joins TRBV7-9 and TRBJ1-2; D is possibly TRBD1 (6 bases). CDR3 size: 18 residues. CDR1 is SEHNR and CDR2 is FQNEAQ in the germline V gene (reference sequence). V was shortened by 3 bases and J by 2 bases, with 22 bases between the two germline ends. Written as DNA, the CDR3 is TGTGCCAGCAGCTTCAGCGACAGGACGAGCCCCTTAAACTATGGCTACACCTTC. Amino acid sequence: CASSFSDRTSPLNYGYTF. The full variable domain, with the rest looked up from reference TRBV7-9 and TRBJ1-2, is DTGVSQNPRHKITKRGQNVTFRCDPISEHNRLYWYRQTLGQGPEFLTYFQNEAQLEKSRLLSDRFSAERPKGSFSTLEIQRTEQGDSAMYLCASSFSDRTSPLNYGYTFGSGTRLTVV.

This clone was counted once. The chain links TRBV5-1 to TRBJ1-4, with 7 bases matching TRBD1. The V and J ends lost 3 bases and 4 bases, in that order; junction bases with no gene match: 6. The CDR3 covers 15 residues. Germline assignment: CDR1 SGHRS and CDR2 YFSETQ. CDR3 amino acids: CASSSDRDINEKLFF. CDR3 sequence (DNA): TGCGCCAGCAGCTCCGACAGGGATATTAATGAAAAACTGTTTTTT.

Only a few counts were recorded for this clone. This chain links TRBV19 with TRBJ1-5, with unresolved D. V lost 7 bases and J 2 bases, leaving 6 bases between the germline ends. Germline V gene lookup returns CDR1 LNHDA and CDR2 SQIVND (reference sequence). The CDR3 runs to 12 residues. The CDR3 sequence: CASTSGNQPQHF. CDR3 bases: TGTGCCAGTACCTCAGGCAATCAGCCCCAGCATTTT. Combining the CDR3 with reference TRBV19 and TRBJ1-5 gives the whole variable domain DGGITQSPKYLFRKEGQNVTLSCEQNLNHDAMYWYRQDPGQGLRLIYYSQIVNDFQKGDIAEGYSVSREKKESFPLTVTSAQKNPTAFYLCASTSGNQPQHFGDGTRLSIL.

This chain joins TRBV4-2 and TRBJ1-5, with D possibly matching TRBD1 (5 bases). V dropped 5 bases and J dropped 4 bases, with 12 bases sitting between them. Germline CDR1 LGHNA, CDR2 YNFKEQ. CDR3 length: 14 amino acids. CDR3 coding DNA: TGTGCCAGCAGCGTCAGGGTTCGGAATCAGCCCCAGCATTTT. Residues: CASSVRVRNQPQHF.

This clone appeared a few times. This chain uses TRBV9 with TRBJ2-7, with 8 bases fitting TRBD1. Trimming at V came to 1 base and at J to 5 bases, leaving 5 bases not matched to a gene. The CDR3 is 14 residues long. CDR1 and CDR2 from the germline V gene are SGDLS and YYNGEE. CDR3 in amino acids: CASSVSAGGDEQYF. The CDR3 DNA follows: TGTGCCAGCAGCGTATCGGCAGGGGGCGACGAGCAGTACTTC.

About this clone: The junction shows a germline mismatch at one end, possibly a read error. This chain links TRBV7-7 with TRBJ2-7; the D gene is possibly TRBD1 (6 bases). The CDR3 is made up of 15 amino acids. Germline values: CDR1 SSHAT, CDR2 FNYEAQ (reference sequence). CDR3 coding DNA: TGTGCTAGCAGCTTAAATCAGGGACACTCCTACGAGCAGTACTTC. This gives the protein CASSLNQGHSYEQYF.

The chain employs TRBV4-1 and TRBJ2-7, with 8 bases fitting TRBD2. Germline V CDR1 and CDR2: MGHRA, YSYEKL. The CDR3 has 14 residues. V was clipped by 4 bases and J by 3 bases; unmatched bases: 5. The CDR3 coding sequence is TGCGCCAGCAGCCTGGGACTAGAAAGCTACGAGCAGTACTTC. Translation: CASSLGLESYEQYF.

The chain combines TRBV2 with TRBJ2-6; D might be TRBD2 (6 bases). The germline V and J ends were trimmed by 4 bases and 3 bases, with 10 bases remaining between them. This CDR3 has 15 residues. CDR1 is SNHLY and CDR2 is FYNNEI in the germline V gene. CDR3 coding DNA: TGTGCCAGCAGTGTTGAGGGACTTGGGGCCAACGTCCTGACTTTC. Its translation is CASSVEGLGANVLTF.

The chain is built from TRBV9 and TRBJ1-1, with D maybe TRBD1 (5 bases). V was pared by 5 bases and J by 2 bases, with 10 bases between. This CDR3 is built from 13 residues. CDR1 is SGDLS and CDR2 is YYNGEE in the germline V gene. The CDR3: CASSTRVNTEAFF. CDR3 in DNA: TGTGCCAGCAGTACCAGGGTTAACACTGAAGCTTTCTTT.

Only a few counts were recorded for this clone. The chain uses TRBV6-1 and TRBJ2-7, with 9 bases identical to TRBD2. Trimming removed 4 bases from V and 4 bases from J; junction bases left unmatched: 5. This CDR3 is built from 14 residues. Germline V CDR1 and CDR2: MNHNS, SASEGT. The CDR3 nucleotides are TGTGCCAGCAGTGTTAGCGGGAGTATGTACGAGCAGTACTTC. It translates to CASSVSGSMYEQYF.

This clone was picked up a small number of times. CDR3 DNA sequence: TGTGCCAGCAGCCACGGACAGGGTCTCACAGATACGCAGTATTTT. This codes for CASSHGQGLTDTQYF. The genes are TRBV27 and TRBJ2-3; 8 nucleotides align to TRBD1. The germline CDR1 and CDR2 sequences are MNHEY and SMNVEV (reference sequence). J was trimmed by 2 bases and V by 6 bases; bases with no gene match: 7. CDR3 length: 15 residues.